The following is a T cell receptor beta chain sequence with its context. These data are taken from a study of technical replicates of blood from four donors. Only in-frame clones appear in the TCRdb table, and some are missing; sequencing was by immunoSEQ multiplex PCR. This table has fewer than 85,000 clones, 85% to 95% appearing once. V gave up 3 bases and J gave up 5 bases; unmatched junction bases: 5. The CDR3 has 15 amino acids. Germline V gene sequence: CDR1 LNHNV, CDR2 YYDKDF (reference sequence). The clonotype was recovered from a human donor in good health. The rearrangement joins TRBV15 to TRBJ1-4; TRBD1 matches 8 bases. Sequenced material: T cells isolated from PBMCs. CDR3 sequence (DNA): TGTGCCACCAGCAGGTTAACAGGGGGGAATGAAAAACTGTTTTTT. This codes for CATSRLTGGNEKLFF.